This TCR beta chain was profiled in a study of Graves' ophthalmopathy and Graves' hyperthyroidism. Study-level information: Samples of peripheral blood were obtained at initial diagnosis, prior to treatment of any kind. Study observations and caveats: Clonotypes were expanded in thyroid at above 0.001 frequency, and most also appeared in blood.

Transcripts of RNA were the source for amplifying TCR beta CDR3 regions. HTBI primers were employed in first-round RT-PCR, then a second-round multiplex PCR followed. Each CDR3 protein gets one entry after TCRdb re-called the multiplex PCR reads with MiXCR. The table records about 220,000 distinct CDR3 sequences, 20% to 25% of them present only once. The study enrolled ophthalmopathy donors with moderate-to-severe activity, CAS ≥3, NOSPECS ≥4 and duration under 3 months. Someone took the PBMCs out of approximately 10 ml of fresh peripheral blood. This clonotype was seen ten or more times. No antigen is known for it. The CDR3 extends over 14 amino acids. V dropped 4 bases and J dropped 6; count of bases not matched to a gene: 8. Germline-derived CDR1 and CDR2 are SGHDT and YYEEEE.

V gene TRBV5-6 combines with J gene TRBJ1-2; 8 positions match TRBD1. The sequencing input was peripheral blood. The source is a woman aged 50 to 60 with Graves' ophthalmopathy. The CDR3 region has the DNA TGTGCCAGCAGCCACCAACAGACAGGGGATGGCTACACCTTC. It codes for CASSHQQTGDGYTF.